These 27 T cell receptor beta chains originate from one sample sequenced in a study of CD8 T cells in ankylosing spondylitis. MiXCR, applied by TCRdb to the 5' RACE reads, yields one record per CDR3 protein. The table includes about 270,000 distinct CDR3 sequences, 30% to 35% detected once. Sequenced material: blood, either unsorted or a sorted T cell fraction (not recorded which). The receptors shown here come from a male donor with ankylosing spondylitis or in good health (not recorded which).

This rearrangement joins TRBV7-9 to TRBJ2-5; possible D gene TRBD1, 5 bases. Looked up from germline, CDR1 is SEHNR and CDR2 is FQNEAQ (reference sequence). The CDR3 covers 12 residues. The V gene lost 7 bases and the J gene lost 4 bases, with 10 bases spanning the gap. CDR3 sequence reads: CASTTVRETQYF. In DNA, the CDR3 is TGTGCCAGCACGACAGTTAGAGAGACCCAGTACTTC. Full variable domain (rest looked up from reference TRBV7-9 and TRBJ2-5): DTGVSQNPRHKITKRGQNVTFRCDPISEHNRLYWYRQTLGQGPEFLTYFQNEAQLEKSRLLSDRFSAERPKGSFSTLEIQRTEQGDSAMYLCASTTVRETQYFGPGTRLLVL.

The rearrangement uses TRBV5-1 and TRBJ2-7; TRBD2 matches 11 bases. The CDR3 sequence is 15 residues long. The V gene end was trimmed by 3 bases and the J gene end by 2 bases; junction bases not matched to a gene: 4. Germline assignment: CDR1 SGHRS and CDR2 YFSETQ. The DNA of the CDR3 is TGCGCCAGCAGCTACACTAGCGGGGGCCCCTACGAGCAGTACTTC. Translating it yields CASSYTSGGPYEQYF.

The chain employs TRBV10-2 and TRBJ2-3; possibly TRBD2 for D (7 bases). Trimming left V 0 bases short and J 7 bases short, with 17 bases between. Germline V gives CDR1 WSHSY, CDR2 SAAADI. The CDR3 length is 16 residues. CDR3 residues: CASSESIGGGHYTQYF. CDR3 DNA: TGCGCCAGCAGTGAGTCGATTGGGGGGGGCCACTATACGCAGTATTTT.

This clonotype occurred many times. The rearrangement links TRBV10-3 to TRBJ2-7; D remains ambiguous. The CDR3 is 14 amino acids. V lost 0 bases and J lost 0, with 6 bases in between. Germline V lookup: CDR1 ENHRY, CDR2 SYGVKD. The CDR3 DNA follows: TGTGCCATCAGTGAGTCTGTGCTCTCCTACGAGCAGTACTTC. It codes for CAISESVLSYEQYF.

This clonotype was seen a handful of times. This chain connects TRBV28 to TRBJ2-7, with D perhaps being TRBD1 or TRBD2 (6 bases each). The germline gives CDR1 MDHEN, CDR2 SYDVKM. The length of the CDR3 is 15 residues. Trimming took 4 bases from V and 2 from J, leaving 15 bases between them. CDR3 region: CASSSDGGYAYEQYF. The DNA for the CDR3 is TGTGCCAGCAGTTCGGACGGGGGCTACGCCTACGAGCAGTACTTC.

CDR3 loop: CASSYGGGSYNEQFF. The CDR3 region has the DNA TGTGCCAGCAGTTACGGCGGGGGATCCTACAATGAGCAGTTCTTC. The chain links TRBV6-5 to TRBJ2-1, with 7 bases aligning to TRBD2. Germline V lookup: CDR1 MNHEY, CDR2 SVGAGI. The CDR3 spans 15 residues. V shed 2 bases, J shed 1 base, and the junction held 2 bases outside the gene matches.

The sample holds a few counts of this clonotype. This sequence joins TRBV5-1 and TRBJ2-4, with D possibly being TRBD1 (5 bases). CDR1 SGHRS and CDR2 YFSETQ come from the germline V gene. This CDR3 has 13 amino acids. V lost 0 bases, J lost 6 bases, and 7 bases lay in between. CDR3: CASSLGQGNIQYF. In nucleotides, the CDR3 is TGCGCCAGCAGCTTGGGTCAGGGAAACATTCAGTACTTC.

This clonotype appeared many times. The chain links TRBV29-1 to TRBJ2-7, with D hard to call. Germline V lookup: CDR1 SQVTM, CDR2 ANQGSEA. The V and J ends lost 6 bases and 4 bases respectively, with 10 bases between them. The CDR3 is 11 amino acids. CDR3 residues: CSVLMSYEQYF. The CDR3 nucleotides read TGCAGCGTGCTAATGTCATACGAGCAGTACTTC.

CDR3: CASSSYGGVTYNEQFF. CDR3 bases: TGTGCCAGCAGTTCATACGGGGGGGTCACCTACAATGAGCAGTTCTTC. This chain joins TRBV12-3 or TRBV12-4 and TRBJ2-1, with 8 bases lining up with TRBD2. With 4 bases clipped from V and 2 bases from J, the junction kept 7 bases outside the gene matches. The CDR3 spans 16 residues.

This clonotype was found a few times. The chain carries TRBV20-1 and TRBJ2-7; maybe TRBD1 (5 bases). V gave up 3 bases and J gave up 2 bases, with 8 bases separating them. This CDR3 region has 12 residues. The germline gives CDR1 DFQATT, CDR2 SNEGSKA (reference sequence). The CDR3 is CSARAGTYEQYF. The CDR3 DNA reads TGCAGTGCTAGGGCAGGGACCTACGAGCAGTACTTC.

The chain recombines TRBV29-1 with TRBJ2-1; 11 nucleotides agree with TRBD2. Germline CDR1 reads SQVTM; CDR2 reads ANQGSEA. V lost 4 bases and J lost 1; bases outside the gene matches: 15. The CDR3 runs to 19 residues. CDR3 sequence (DNA): TGCAGCGTTGTTCTGCAGCCCACCCTAGCGGGGGGATCCTACAATGAGCAGTTCTTC. Translated: CSVVLQPTLAGGSYNEQFF.

The V gene is TRBV10-1, the J gene TRBJ2-5; 8 bases align to TRBD2. CDR3 size: 17 residues. The trim removed 9 bases at V and 1 base at J, leaving 16 bases unmatched. Germline V gives CDR1 WNHNN, CDR2 SYGVQD (reference sequence). The CDR3 bases are TGCGCCAGGCCGGGGGTAGCGGGGCCTGTTTCCCAAGAGACCCAGTACTTC. Translation gives CARPGVAGPVSQETQYF.

V and J are TRBV5-1 and TRBJ2-1, with a possible D match to TRBD2 (6 bases). Deletions cut 0 bases from V and 5 bases from J, with 12 bases between. CDR3 length: 15 amino acids. Per germline, CDR1 SGHRS and CDR2 YFSETQ. The DNA for the CDR3 is TGCGCCAGCAGCTTGGTAGGACTAACCCACAATGAGCAGTTCTTC. It is translated as CASSLVGLTHNEQFF. Combining the CDR3 with reference TRBV5-1 and TRBJ2-1 gives the whole variable domain KAGVTQTPRYLIKTRGQQVTLSCSPISGHRSVSWYQQTPGQGLQFLFEYFSETQRNKGNFPGRFSGRQFSNSRSEMNVSTLELGDSALYLCASSLVGLTHNEQFFGPGTRLTVL.

The rearrangement links TRBV9 to TRBJ1-6; D possibly corresponds to TRBD1 (5 bases). Germline assignment: CDR1 SGDLS and CDR2 YYNGEE. V was cut by 1 base and J by 10 bases, with 9 bases left in between. The CDR3 contains 13 residues. CDR3 sequence: CASSVQGRSPLHF. CDR3 bases: TGTGCCAGCAGCGTACAGGGAAGGTCACCCCTCCACTTT.

This clonotype was seen only a few times. The rearrangement links TRBV4-1 to TRBJ2-7; no firm D call. Per germline, CDR1 MGHRA and CDR2 YSYEKL. Trimming stripped 1 base from V and 0 bases from J, with 10 bases between. CDR3 length equals 15 residues. DNA for the CDR3: TGCGCCAGCAGCCAAGGCCGGGCCAGCTCCTACGAGCAGTACTTC. Its protein product is CASSQGRASSYEQYF.

This chain links TRBV5-1 with TRBJ1-1; D is unclear. This CDR3 is 13 amino acids long. Germline values: CDR1 SGHRS, CDR2 YFSETQ. The germline V and J ends were trimmed by 5 bases and 2 bases, with 10 bases remaining between them. The CDR3 spells CASRMEPNTEAFF. The CDR3 nucleotides read TGCGCCAGCAGGATGGAACCAAACACTGAAGCTTTCTTT. Filled out from reference TRBV5-1 and TRBJ1-1, the complete variable domain reads KAGVTQTPRYLIKTRGQQVTLSCSPISGHRSVSWYQQTPGQGLQFLFEYFSETQRNKGNFPGRFSGRQFSNSRSEMNVSTLELGDSALYLCASRMEPNTEAFFGQGTRLTVV.

This sequence joins TRBV9 and TRBJ2-6; tentatively, D is TRBD1 (5 bases). CDR1 SGDLS and CDR2 YYNGEE come from the germline V gene. This CDR3 spans 17 amino acids. V lost 3 bases and J lost 4, with 17 bases in between. The CDR3 DNA is TGTGCCAGCAGCGCCAGGGTCCCTACCCACGGGGCCAACGTCCTGACTTTC. This translates into CASSARVPTHGANVLTF. Supplemented by reference TRBV9 and TRBJ2-6, the full variable domain reads DSGVTQTPKHLITATGQRVTLRCSPRSGDLSVYWYQQSLDQGLQFLIQYYNGEERAKGNILERFSAQQFPDLHSELNLSSLELGDSALYFCASSARVPTHGANVLTFGAGSRLTVL.

The sample holds a few counts of this clonotype. The rearrangement uses TRBV29-1 and TRBJ2-3; the D gene is possibly TRBD1 (6 bases). The CDR3 contains 16 residues. Germline CDR1 is SQVTM and CDR2 is ANQGSEA. The V end lost 1 base, the J end lost 0 bases, and 14 bases lay between the germline ends. Here the CDR3 DNA reads TGCAGCGTTGAAGTCGGGCAGGGGTTGAGCACAGATACGCAGTATTTT. The encoded protein is CSVEVGQGLSTDTQYF.

This clonotype was counted only a few times. V is TRBV5-6 and J is TRBJ2-1; no clear D. This CDR3 spans 13 amino acids. Deletions cut 5 bases from V and 7 bases from J, with 13 bases between. CDR1 SGHDT and CDR2 YYEEEE come from the germline V gene. The CDR3 bases are TGTGCCAGCAGTCCAACCCAGACAAATGAGCAGTTCTTC. It specifies CASSPTQTNEQFF.

The chain couples TRBV24-1 to TRBJ2-1; TRBD1 aligns across 10 bases. Losses at the gene ends were 8 bases for V and 1 base for J; bases not matched to a gene: 13. The CDR3 consists of 18 residues. CDR1 and CDR2 (germline): KGHDR, SFDVKD. The CDR3 DNA reads as TGTGCCACCACTGACACGGACAGGGGGTTCTTTTCCTACAATGAGCAGTTCTTC. Translating gives CATTDTDRGFFSYNEQFF.

The DNA of the CDR3 is TGCAGTGCTACCACGGTTTATTCTAGCACAGATACGCAGTATTTT. Translation: CSATTVYSSTDTQYF. The V call is TRBV20-1, the J call TRBJ2-3; D not resolved. The CDR3 contains 15 residues. The V end was cut by 4 bases, the J end by 0 bases, with 14 bases between. Germline V gives CDR1 DFQATT, CDR2 SNEGSKA (reference sequence).

This clonotype was seen just once. The junction and the germline gene differ at one end; a read error may be behind it. V gene TRBV4-1 combines with J gene TRBJ2-5; D might be TRBD2 (7 bases). Germline V gene data show CDR1 as MGHRA and CDR2 as YSYEKL. CDR3 size: 16 residues. The CDR3 reads CASSKEGGIRQETQYF. In nucleotides, the CDR3 is TGCGCCAGCAGCAAAGAGGGGGGGATCAGACAAGAGACCCAGTACTTC.

The V call is TRBV25-1, the J call TRBJ2-3, with 7 bases identical to TRBD1. J was trimmed by 2 bases and V by 4 bases; bases with no gene match: 6. The germline V gene encodes CDR1 MGHDK and CDR2 SYGVNS. The CDR3 is 15 amino acids. The CDR3 protein is CASSGGQRPTDTQYF. DNA for the CDR3: TGTGCCAGCAGTGGGGGACAGCGCCCCACAGATACGCAGTATTTT.

This clonotype occurred a few times. The gene calls are TRBV29-1 and TRBJ1-2; D remains ambiguous. This CDR3 contains 12 residues. The germline gives CDR1 SQVTM, CDR2 ANQGSEA. Trimming removed 1 base from V and 8 bases from J, with 11 bases in between. CDR3 nucleotides: TGCAGCGTTGAAGGTCAAGGGATGGGCTACACCTTC. This encodes CSVEGQGMGYTF.

The genes are TRBV24-1 and TRBJ2-3; 11 nucleotides agree with TRBD1. The germline gives CDR1 KGHDR, CDR2 SFDVKD. Germline trimming cut 6 bases from V and 6 bases from J; bases unmatched to any gene: 4. This CDR3 has 14 residues. The CDR3 here is CATSRTGGEDTQYF. As DNA, the CDR3 is TGTGCCACCAGTCGGACAGGGGGCGAGGATACGCAGTATTTT.

This rearrangement joins TRBV6-1 to TRBJ2-3, with TRBD2 matching 11 bases. Germline V gives CDR1 MNHNS, CDR2 SASEGT. The length of the CDR3 is 15 residues. The ends lost 7 bases at V and 3 bases at J; junction bases unmatched: 6. As DNA, the CDR3 is TGTGCCAGCACTACTAGCGGGGGCGGGACAGATACGCAGTATTTT. It is translated as CASTTSGGGTDTQYF.

A few counts support this clonotype. The gene calls are TRBV29-1 and TRBJ2-1; 9 bases line up with TRBD1. CDR3 length: 14 amino acids. The ends lost 4 bases at V and 3 bases at J; junction bases unmatched: 4. The V gene's germline CDR1 is SQVTM and CDR2 ANQGSEA. CDR3 region: CSVVGTGRYNEQFF. The CDR3 DNA reads as TGCAGCGTTGTCGGGACAGGGCGCTACAATGAGCAGTTCTTC.